A single TCR beta chain is shown here with its context. The antigen remains unidentified. TCRdb processed the 5' RACE reads anew with MiXCR; each CDR3 protein has one entry. The data hold under 950,000 distinct CDR3 sequences, with over 15% observed a single time. This sample was taken from a study of CD8 T cells in ankylosing spondylitis. Study findings and constraints: Blood from ankylosing spondylitis patients appeared to carry a characteristic roughly 8-variant TCR beta motif.

J was trimmed by 0 bases and V by 3 bases; bases with no gene match: 11. The length of the CDR3 is 18 residues. Germline CDR1 SQVTM, CDR2 ANQGSEA. This clonotype was obtained from a male donor with ankylosing spondylitis. The J gene is TRBJ2-1, the V gene TRBV29-1; TRBD2 matches 10 bases. The material sequenced was blood, either unsorted or a sorted T cell fraction (not recorded which). The CDR3 DNA follows: TGCAGCGTTGATGGGGGGCTAGCGGGGGCTAGCTCCTACAATGAGCAGTTCTTC. Its translation: CSVDGGLAGASSYNEQFF.